A selection of T cell receptor beta chains follows, all from one sample in a study of blood T cell repertoires in COVID-19. Profiled with immunoSEQ multiplex PCR; TCRdb holds only in-frame clones, not every one. Of approximately 220,000 clones listed, 83% were seen once; the top ten hold about 2.5%. Sequenced sample: peripheral blood. Every receptor here comes from a woman aged 40-49 years with active or convalescent COVID-19. Each CDR3 is given with its conserved first and last residue. A D gene is named only where the DNA matches it firmly. Not all rows give a size; the values are once, few, many and, for expanded clones, a class.

d_gene,v_gene,abundance,j_gene,CDR3aa,CDR3nt
.,TRBV7-7,.,TRBJ2-3,CASSLGGGGPMDTQYF,TGTGCTAGCAGCTTAGGGGGGGGAGGGCCAATGGATACGCAGTATTTT
.,TRBV4-3,.,TRBJ1-1,CASSADSRNTEAFF,TGCGCCAGCAGCGCAGACTCGAGGAACACTGAAGCTTTCTTT
TRBD2,TRBV27,.,TRBJ2-1,CASSLPGLAGMNEQFF,TGTGCCAGCAGTCTACCGGGACTAGCGGGAATGAATGAGCAGTTCTTC
TRBD2,TRBV10-3,few,TRBJ2-7,CAISGLAGKYEQYF,TGTGCCATCAGTGGTCTAGCGGGAAAATACGAGCAGTACTTC
.,TRBV6-1,.,TRBJ2-5,CASSEEPVRETQYF,TGTGCCAGCAGTGAAGAACCTGTCCGGGAGACCCAGTACTTC
TRBD2,TRBV5-4,.,TRBJ2-6,CASRGLAGGSGANVLTF,TGTGCCAGCAGAGGGCTAGCGGGGGGCTCTGGGGCCAACGTCCTGACTTTC
TRBD1,TRBV4-1,.,TRBJ1-4,CASSPKTGGEHEKLFF,TGCGCCAGCAGTCCTAAAACAGGGGGGGAACATGAAAAACTGTTTTTT
.,TRBV27,.,TRBJ2-1,CASSLPGGYNEQFF,TGTGCCAGCAGTTTACCTGGGGGGTACAATGAGCAGTTCTTC
.,TRBV7-2,.,TRBJ1-5,CASSLTVRVYQPQHF,TGTGCCAGCAGCCTAACGGTGAGGGTATATCAGCCCCAGCATTTT
TRBD1,TRBV3-1/TRBV3-2,.,TRBJ2-7,CASSRRQGSRVNEQYF,TGTGCCAGCAGCCGGAGACAGGGGAGCCGCGTCAACGAGCAGTACTTC
TRBD1,TRBV5-4,.,TRBJ1-4,CASSLATGGRGEKLFF,TGTGCCAGCAGCTTGGCGACAGGGGGCAGGGGTGAAAAACTGTTTTTT
.,TRBV9,.,TRBJ1-5,CASSVQDNQPQHF,TGTGCCAGCAGCGTACAGGACAATCAGCCCCAGCATTTT
.,TRBV24-1,.,TRBJ1-4,CATSDPTESNEKLFF,TGTGCCACCAGTGACCCGACAGAGAGCAATGAAAAACTGTTTTTT
.,TRBV6-5,once,TRBJ1-2,CASSPSEDYGYTF,TGTGCCAGCAGCCCCTCCGAGGACTATGGCTACACCTTC
.,TRBV24-1,.,TRBJ1-2,CATSDSSRVDSYGYTF,TGTGCCACCAGTGATAGTAGCAGGGTGGATTCCTATGGCTACACCTTC
.,TRBV6-2/TRBV6-3,.,TRBJ1-5,CASSYSAGAGNQPQHF,TGTGCCAGCAGTTACTCGGCGGGGGCAGGCAATCAGCCCCAGCATTTT
TRBD1,TRBV29-1,.,TRBJ1-2,CSVRQGSYGYTF,TGCAGCGTCCGACAGGGATCCTATGGCTACACCTTC
.,TRBV21-1,.,TRBJ2-1,CASSKEGRGASYNEQFF,TGTGCCAGCAGCAAAGAGGGACGGGGGGCCTCCTACAATGAGCAGTTCTTC
.,TRBV11-3,.,TRBJ1-2,CASSMGASYGYTF,TGTGCCAGCAGCATGGGAGCCAGCTATGGCTACACCTTC
TRBD1,TRBV19,once,TRBJ1-1,CASLSQGDTEAFF,TGTGCCAGCCTATCCCAGGGGGACACTGAAGCTTTCTTT
TRBD1,TRBV24-1,.,TRBJ2-3,CATSDFSRGPRDTQYF,TGTGCCACCAGTGATTTTTCGAGGGGGCCTAGGGATACGCAGTATTTT
.,TRBV28,.,TRBJ2-7,CASSLYSYEQYF,TGTGCCAGCAGTTTGTATTCCTACGAGCAGTACTTC
TRBD1,TRBV7-8,few,TRBJ1-5,CASSSRTGGSNQPQHF,TGTGCCAGCAGCTCGAGGACAGGGGGTAGCAATCAGCCCCAGCATTTT
.,TRBV28,.,TRBJ1-5,CASRLGGVHQPQHF,TGTGCCAGCAGACTAGGGGGGGTACATCAGCCCCAGCATTTT
TRBD2,TRBV5-6,.,TRBJ2-1,CASSLPGTSGRHEQFF,TGTGCCAGCAGCCTCCCGGGGACTAGCGGGAGACATGAGCAGTTCTTC
.,TRBV19,.,TRBJ1-1,CASSSTASNTEAFF,TGTGCCAGTAGTTCGACAGCCTCGAACACTGAAGCTTTCTTT
TRBD2,TRBV7-9,few,TRBJ2-3,CASSLGGGARGTDTQYF,TGTGCCAGCAGCTTAGGCGGGGGGGCCCGGGGCACAGATACGCAGTATTTT
TRBD1,TRBV7-2,.,TRBJ1-3,CASSLGSDRAGGNTIYF,TGTGCCAGCAGCTTAGGATCCGACAGGGCGGGAGGAAACACCATATATTTT
.,TRBV7-9,.,TRBJ2-1,CASSQRSGDEQFF,TGTGCCAGCAGCCAAAGAAGCGGAGATGAGCAGTTCTTC
TRBD1,TRBV5-1,.,TRBJ2-1,CASSAGTGDNEQFF,TGCGCCAGCAGCGCCGGGACAGGCGACAATGAGCAGTTCTTC
TRBD1,TRBV28,.,TRBJ2-4,CASSPTDRGKNIQYF,TGTGCCAGCAGCCCTACCGACAGGGGCAAAAACATTCAGTACTTC
.,TRBV5-1,once,TRBJ1-2,CASSLDYRLGAGYTF,TGCGCCAGCAGCTTGGACTACAGGTTAGGTGCTGGCTACACCTTC
.,TRBV29-1,.,TRBJ2-2,CSVGGAGELFF,TGCAGCGTTGGGGGGGCCGGGGAGCTGTTTTTT
.,TRBV7-9,.,TRBJ1-3,CASSFFSGLLSGNTIYF,TGTGCCAGCAGCTTTTTCAGTGGGCTCCTCTCTGGAAACACCATATATTTT
.,TRBV6-5,.,TRBJ1-6,CASTETGADNSPLHF,TGTGCCAGCACCGAGACAGGAGCCGATAATTCACCCCTCCACTTT
.,TRBV15,.,TRBJ2-2,CATSRVGRGSYTGELFF,TGTGCCACCAGCAGAGTAGGACGGGGGTCCTACACCGGGGAGCTGTTTTTT
.,TRBV23-1,.,TRBJ1-4,CASSQSDRILFF,TGCGCCAGCAGTCAATCCGACAGAATACTGTTTTTT
.,TRBV2,.,TRBJ2-7,CASSEAGGPPYEQYF,TGTGCCAGCAGTGAAGCAGGGGGACCTCCCTACGAGCAGTACTTC
.,TRBV5-1,.,TRBJ1-1,CASSLEGTGTTEAFF,TGCGCCAGCAGCTTGGAGGGAACAGGTACCACTGAAGCTTTCTTT
TRBD1,TRBV5-1,.,TRBJ1-6,CASSRGQPSYNSPLHF,TGCGCCAGCAGCCGGGGACAGCCCTCCTATAATTCACCCCTCCACTTT
TRBD1,TRBV7-9,.,TRBJ2-7,CASSSYNRQGEQYF,TGTGCCAGCAGCTCTTACAATCGACAGGGAGAGCAGTACTTC
.,TRBV11-3,.,TRBJ1-2,CASSFGRGYGYTF,TGTGCCAGCAGCTTTGGTAGGGGGTATGGCTACACCTTC
TRBD1,TRBV9,.,TRBJ2-7,CASSVEPGQGLDEQYF,TGTGCCAGCAGCGTAGAGCCTGGACAGGGGTTGGACGAGCAGTACTTC
.,TRBV4-1,.,TRBJ1-1,CASSQDRAGTEAFF,TGCGCCAGCAGCCAAGATCGGGCGGGCACTGAAGCTTTCTTT
.,TRBV2,.,TRBJ1-2,CASSGMSREYGYTF,TGTGCCAGCAGTGGTATGTCACGGGAGTATGGCTACACCTTC
.,TRBV2,many,TRBJ1-4,CASSGQMNEKLFF,TGTGCCAGCAGCGGACAGATGAATGAAAAACTGTTTTTT
TRBD2,TRBV6-1,once,TRBJ2-2,CASSDPGGTGTGELFF,TGTGCCAGCAGTGATCCGGGAGGGACGGGCACCGGGGAGCTGTTTTTT
TRBD1,TRBV11-3,.,TRBJ2-2,CASRETGGTGELFF,TGTGCCAGCAGAGAAACAGGGGGCACCGGGGAGCTGTTTTTT
TRBD1,TRBV9,.,TRBJ2-3,CASSPRGQGTDTQYF,TGTGCCAGCAGCCCTCGGGGACAGGGAACAGATACGCAGTATTTT
.,TRBV27,few,TRBJ1-2,CASSFSDTSFYTF,TGTGCCAGCAGTTTCTCGGACACATCCTTCTACACCTTC
TRBD1,TRBV15,.,TRBJ1-3,CATSDRGFSGNTIYF,TGTGCCACCAGCGACAGGGGGTTCTCTGGAAACACCATATATTTT
.,TRBV7-2,.,TRBJ1-5,CASSLIGFSNQPQHF,TGTGCCAGCAGCTTAATCGGGTTTAGCAATCAGCCCCAGCATTTT
TRBD2,TRBV7-2,.,TRBJ2-7,CASSLEGTSGAYEQYF,TGTGCCAGCAGCTTAGAGGGGACTAGCGGGGCCTACGAGCAGTACTTC
.,TRBV5-1,.,TRBJ2-7,CASSPVRASYEQYF,TGCGCCAGCAGCCCCGTCAGGGCCTCCTACGAGCAGTACTTC
.,TRBV2,.,TRBJ2-3,CASSGRKTDTQYF,TGTGCCAGCAGTGGGAGGAAAACAGATACGCAGTATTTT
TRBD2,TRBV5-1,.,TRBJ2-5,CASSLAGAGVQETQYF,TGCGCCAGCAGCTTGGCCGGGGCGGGAGTGCAAGAGACCCAGTACTTC
TRBD1,TRBV19,.,TRBJ1-2,CASSPLGTGGDGYTF,TGTGCCAGTAGTCCTCTCGGGACAGGGGGCGATGGCTACACCTTC